This passage covers 27 T cell receptor beta chains from one sample sequenced in a study of control samples from healthy donors and cancer patients (dated by TCRdb to between 2020 and 2021). Library preparation used the immunoSEQ multiplex PCR assay. This immuneACCESS table, as held by TCRdb, lists in-frame sequences with V and J called but not all clones. Of the missing ones, under half trace to an unresolved V gene in checked studies; the others have no known cause. Here the sample has roughly 90,000 clones; roughly nine tenths occur a single time. The ten largest clonotypes hold 8.5% to 10% of the sample. The specimen was PBMCs. The receptors were sampled from a woman in her forties or fifties with colorectal cancer.

The rearrangement links TRBV6-2 or TRBV6-3 to TRBJ1-2, with D unclear. This CDR3 has 14 amino acids. Per germline, CDR1 MNHEY and CDR2 SVGEGT. Trimming removed 0 bases from V and 7 bases from J, with 12 bases in between. The CDR3 loop is CASSYSRVRVGYTF. CDR3 bases: TGTGCCAGCAGTTACTCGAGGGTGAGGGTTGGCTACACCTTC.

The rearrangement uses TRBV6-2 or TRBV6-3 and TRBJ2-1; D is unclear. Germline V gene sequence: CDR1 MNHEY, CDR2 SVGEGT. The CDR3 loop spans 13 amino acids. V was clipped by 0 bases and J by 5 bases, with 5 bases between them. CDR3 bases: TGTGCCAGCAGTTACTCGAGTAACAATGAGCAGTTCTTC. Protein: CASSYSSNNEQFF.

The chain carries TRBV2 and TRBJ2-5; D not resolved. CDR3 length: 13 amino acids. Per the germline V gene, CDR1 is SNHLY and CDR2 is FYNNEI. V was clipped by 4 bases and J by 4 bases, with 10 bases between them. CDR3 loop: CASSVARRETQYF. The CDR3 coding sequence is TGTGCCAGCAGTGTGGCCCGTCGAGAGACCCAGTACTTC.

The chain joins TRBV23-1 to TRBJ1-1; D remains ambiguous. TRBV23-1 is noted as an ORF with a role that remains uncertain. The V end lost 0 bases, the J end lost 1 base, and 15 bases lay between the germline ends. This CDR3 has 17 residues. The CDR3 loop reads CASSQSRGGGPNTEAFF. The CDR3 nucleotides are TGCGCCAGCAGTCAATCGCGAGGTGGAGGACCGAACACTGAAGCTTTCTTT.

The gene calls are TRBV7-2 and TRBJ1-3; D remains ambiguous. Trimming removed 7 bases at V and 2 bases at J, with 9 bases between. CDR3 length equals 13 residues. Germline-derived CDR1 and CDR2 are SGHTA and FQGNSA. The CDR3 sequence: CASTRVAGNTIYF. CDR3 in DNA: TGTGCCAGCACTAGGGTGGCTGGAAACACCATATATTTT.

This chain links TRBV2 with TRBJ1-4, with D unclear. V was shortened by 8 bases and J by 8 bases, with 12 bases between the two germline ends. The CDR3 length is 12 residues. Germline CDR1 and CDR2: SNHLY and FYNNEI. CDR3 loop: CASGEGGEKLFF. The CDR3 coding sequence is TGTGCCAGCGGGGAGGGCGGAGAAAAACTGTTTTTT.

This sequence joins TRBV19 and TRBJ2-2, with TRBD1 identical over 9 bases. V gave up 5 bases and J gave up 8 bases; unmatched junction bases: 3. The CDR3 covers 13 residues. Germline assignment: CDR1 LNHDA and CDR2 SQIVND (reference sequence). The CDR3 loop reads CASSGQGQGELFF. In nucleotides, the CDR3 is TGTGCCAGTAGTGGACAGGGGCAAGGGGAGCTGTTTTTT.

The chain employs TRBV2 and TRBJ2-7; possible D gene TRBD2, 5 bases. Trimming removed 6 bases from V and 4 bases from J, with 10 bases in between. The length of the CDR3 is 12 residues. Germline CDR1 reads SNHLY; CDR2 reads FYNNEI. CDR3 coding DNA: TGTGCCAGCAGCTTGACGGGATACGAGCAGTACGTC. It codes for CASSLTGYEQYV.

V gene TRBV20-1 combines with J gene TRBJ1-2, with TRBD1 matching over 10 bases. Germline CDR1 is DFQATT and CDR2 is SNEGSKA (reference sequence). The junction had 5 bases not matched to a gene; V was cut back by 3 bases and J by 1 base. This CDR3 spans 15 amino acids. The CDR3: CSASTRDRGNYGYTF. CDR3 in DNA: TGCAGTGCTAGTACCCGGGACAGGGGTAACTATGGCTACACCTTC.

The rearrangement uses TRBV10-3 and TRBJ2-7; 7 nucleotides agree with TRBD1. Germline-derived CDR1 and CDR2 are ENHRY and SYGVKD. Trimming cost V 10 bases and J 2 bases; bases outside gene matches: 5. The length of the CDR3 is 12 residues. The CDR3 here is CATGQDPYEQYV. The CDR3 DNA reads as TGTGCCACCGGACAGGACCCCTACGAGCAGTACGTC.

This clone has just one count. The V call is TRBV2, the J call TRBJ1-4, with 10 bases matching TRBD1. J lost 10 bases, V lost 7 bases, and 12 bases had no gene match. The CDR3 has 15 amino acids. Germline-derived CDR1 and CDR2 are SNHLY and FYNNEI. CDR3 sequence: CASTVEGTGAGKLFF. CDR3 coding DNA: TGTGCCAGCACCGTAGAGGGGACAGGGGCTGGAAAACTGTTTTTT.

The V gene is TRBV3-1 (or the pseudogene TRBV3-2), the J gene TRBJ2-3, with D perhaps TRBD1 or TRBD2 (5 bases each). Trimming took off 1 base at V and 6 bases at J, with 8 bases between the two ends. There are 13 residues in the CDR3. Germline CDR1 reads LGHDT; CDR2 reads YNNKEL (reference sequence). The CDR3 bases are TGTGCCAGCAGCCAAGCGGGGCCCGATACGCAGTATTTT. Translating gives CASSQAGPDTQYF.

The chain carries TRBV5-1 and TRBJ1-2, with TRBD1 as a possible D gene (5 bases). CDR3 length: 14 amino acids. V lost 0 bases and J 8 bases, leaving 14 bases between the germline ends. Germline CDR1 reads SGHRS; CDR2 reads YFSETQ. CDR3 nucleotide sequence: TGCGCCAGCAGCTTGGAACAGGCCTTTGACGGCTACACCTTC. Its translation: CASSLEQAFDGYTF.

This chain links TRBV15 with TRBJ2-2, with D possibly being TRBD2 (6 bases). Trimming took 0 bases from V and 1 from J, leaving 9 bases between them. The CDR3 sequence is 16 residues long. The germline CDR1 and CDR2 sequences are LNHNV and YYDKDF (reference sequence). DNA of the CDR3: TGTGCCACCAGCAGAGATCTCGGGGGGAACACCGGGGAGCTGTTTTTT. This encodes CATSRDLGGNTGELFF. The whole variable domain, remainder taken from reference TRBV15 and TRBJ2-2, is DAMVIQNPRYQVTQFGKPVTLSCSQTLNHNVMYWYQQKSSQAPKLLFHYYDKDFNNEADTPDNFQSRRPNTSFCFLDIRSPGLGDTAMYLCATSRDLGGNTGELFFGEGSRLTVL.

This clone was recorded once. The chain employs TRBV24-1 and TRBJ1-5; 9 bases agree with TRBD1. Germline lookup yields CDR1 KGHDR and CDR2 SFDVKD. V shed 4 bases, J shed 5 bases, and the junction held 5 bases outside the gene matches. The CDR3 is 15 residues long. The CDR3 nucleotides read TGTGCCACCAGTGAGGGACAGGGATTTGATCAGCCCCAGCATTTT. Amino acid sequence: CATSEGQGFDQPQHF.

In DNA, the CDR3 is TGTGCCAGCAGTGTCGGAGGGGGCAGAGAGACCCAGTACTTC. Its translation is CASSVGGGRETQYF. This chain uses TRBV27 with TRBJ2-5, with D tentatively TRBD1 (7 bases). This CDR3 has 14 amino acids. Germline assignment: CDR1 MNHEY and CDR2 SMNVEV (reference sequence). Trimming took 5 bases from V and 4 from J, leaving 14 bases between them.

This rearrangement joins TRBV7-2 to TRBJ2-5, with 7 bases matching TRBD1. The CDR3 loop spans 15 amino acids. V lost 5 bases to trimming and J lost 5 bases; unmatched junction nucleotides: 11. Germline V gives CDR1 SGHTA, CDR2 FQGNSA. The CDR3 DNA follows: TGTGCCAGCAGCCTAGGGACAGATAAAGGGGAGACCCAGTACTTC. This sequence encodes CASSLGTDKGETQYF.

CDR3 amino acids: CASSRDRSGNTIYF. CDR3 coding DNA: TGTGCCAGCAGCCGGGACAGGTCTGGAAACACCATATATTTT. The chain recombines TRBV3-1 (or the pseudogene TRBV3-2) with TRBJ1-3; 8 bases agree with TRBD1. Germline CDR1 is LGHDT and CDR2 is YNNKEL (reference sequence). This CDR3 is 14 amino acids long. Trimming took 4 bases from V and 1 from J; bases not matched to a gene: 0.

The V call is TRBV3-1 (or the pseudogene TRBV3-2), the J call TRBJ1-2, with 10 bases lining up with TRBD1. The CDR3 sequence is 14 residues long. Germline trimming cut 1 base from V and 8 bases from J; bases unmatched to any gene: 4. CDR1 and CDR2 (germline): LGHDT, YNNKEL (reference sequence). The CDR3: CASSQALTGGGYTF. DNA for the CDR3: TGTGCCAGCAGCCAAGCCCTGACAGGGGGCGGCTACACCTTC.

As concerns this clone: At one of its ends the junction is not consistent with the germline gene, which may arise from a read error. The chain uses TRBV3-1 (or the pseudogene TRBV3-2) and TRBJ2-1; 8 positions match TRBD2. This CDR3 is built from 13 residues. Germline V lookup: CDR1 LGHDT, CDR2 YNNKEL (reference sequence). CDR3 sequence: CASSLTGGGFPLF. Here the CDR3 DNA reads TGTGCCAGCAGCCTGACGGGGGGGGGCTTCCCCCTCTTC.

This clone was counted once. V gene TRBV7-9 combines with J gene TRBJ1-6, with a weak D call TRBD1 (6 bases). The length of the CDR3 is 17 residues. Trimming removed 5 bases from V and 2 bases from J, with 16 bases in between. The germline V gene has CDR1 SEHNR and CDR2 FQNEAQ (reference sequence). CDR3 sequence reads: CASSPSWGGAYNSPLHF. The CDR3 nucleotides are TGTGCCAGCAGCCCTAGCTGGGGGGGCGCCTATAATTCACCCCTCCACTTT.

The chain joins TRBV4-1 to TRBJ1-6; D may be TRBD1 (6 bases). The CDR3 totals 15 residues. V lost 3 bases and J lost 8, with 14 bases in between. Per germline, CDR1 MGHRA and CDR2 YSYEKL. Here the CDR3 reads CASSHRGQLDSPLHF. The CDR3 DNA sequence: TGCGCCAGCAGCCATCGGGGGCAGTTGGATTCACCCCTCCACTTT.

The chain couples TRBV28 to TRBJ2-2; possible D gene TRBD2, 6 bases. Germline CDR1 is MDHEN and CDR2 is SYDVKM. The CDR3 is 14 residues long. The V gene lost 4 bases and the J gene lost 5 bases, with 11 bases spanning the gap. The CDR3: CASSWRGRTGELFF. The DNA of the CDR3 is TGTGCCAGCAGTTGGAGGGGAAGGACCGGGGAGCTGTTTTTT.

V and J are TRBV21-1 and TRBJ2-7; the table gives TRBD2 as D, unverified against the DNA. TRBV21-1 corresponds to a pseudogene. This CDR3 comprises 15 residues. This CDR3 is CASSVRGDHTYEQYV. The CDR3 coding sequence is TGTGCCAGCAGCGTCCGCGGGGACCACACCTACGAGCAGTACGTC.

The J gene is TRBJ1-5, the V gene TRBV30; 8 nucleotides line up with TRBD1. The CDR3 length is 16 residues. Per the germline V gene, CDR1 is GTSNPN and CDR2 is SVGIG (reference sequence). V shed 2 bases, J shed 3 bases, and the junction held 9 bases outside the gene matches. DNA of the CDR3: TGTGCCTGGAGTCTCCGGACAGGGAGGAACAATCAGCCCCAGCATTTT. This gives the protein CAWSLRTGRNNQPQHF.

J is TRBJ1-3 and V is TRBV6-5; D is unclear. V lost 0 bases to trimming and J lost 1 base, with 7 bases between them. This CDR3 spans 15 amino acids. Germline CDR1 MNHEY, CDR2 SVGAGI. The CDR3: CASSYSAGSGNTIYF. The CDR3 bases are TGTGCCAGCAGTTACTCGGCAGGTTCTGGAAACACCATATATTTT.

The chain uses TRBV5-4 and TRBJ1-2; D perhaps matches TRBD1 (5 bases). Germline V CDR1 and CDR2: SGHNT, YYREEE (reference sequence). The CDR3 has 15 amino acids. The ends were cut back, 3 bases at V and 4 bases at J, with 16 bases in the middle. The CDR3 reads CASSSGTGLSYGYTF. The CDR3 DNA is TGTGCCAGCAGCTCTGGGACCGGTCTGAGCTATGGCTACACCTTC.